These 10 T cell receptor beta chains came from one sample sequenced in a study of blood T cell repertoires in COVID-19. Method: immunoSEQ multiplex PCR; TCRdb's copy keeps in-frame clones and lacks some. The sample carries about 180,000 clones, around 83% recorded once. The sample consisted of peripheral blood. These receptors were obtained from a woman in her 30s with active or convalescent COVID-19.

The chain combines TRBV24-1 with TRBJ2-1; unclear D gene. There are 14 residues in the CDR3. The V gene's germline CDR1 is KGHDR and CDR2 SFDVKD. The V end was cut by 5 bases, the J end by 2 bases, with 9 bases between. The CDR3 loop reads CATSGESTYNEQFF. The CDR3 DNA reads TGTGCCACCAGTGGAGAGTCTACCTACAATGAGCAGTTCTTC.

The CDR3 is CASRSGTGGSPLHF. DNA for the CDR3: TGTGCCAGCAGATCCGGGACAGGGGGCTCACCCCTCCACTTT. The chain joins TRBV6-5 to TRBJ1-6; 12 bases match TRBD1. CDR1 MNHEY and CDR2 SVGAGI come from the germline V gene. The CDR3 loop spans 14 amino acids. J lost 10 bases, V lost 6 bases, and 4 bases had no gene match.

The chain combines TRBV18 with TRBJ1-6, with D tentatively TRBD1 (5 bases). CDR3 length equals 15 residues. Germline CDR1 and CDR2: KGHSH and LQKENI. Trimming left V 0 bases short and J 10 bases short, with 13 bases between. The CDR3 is CASSPPGRVVSPLHF. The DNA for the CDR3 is TGTGCCAGCTCACCACCGGGCAGGGTTGTCTCACCCCTCCACTTT.

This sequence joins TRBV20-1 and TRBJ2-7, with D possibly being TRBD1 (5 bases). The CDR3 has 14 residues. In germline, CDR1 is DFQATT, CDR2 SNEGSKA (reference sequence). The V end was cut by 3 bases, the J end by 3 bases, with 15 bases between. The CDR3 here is CSASLRQGFYEQYF. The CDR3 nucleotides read TGCAGTGCTAGTTTACGCCAGGGATTCTACGAGCAGTACTTC.

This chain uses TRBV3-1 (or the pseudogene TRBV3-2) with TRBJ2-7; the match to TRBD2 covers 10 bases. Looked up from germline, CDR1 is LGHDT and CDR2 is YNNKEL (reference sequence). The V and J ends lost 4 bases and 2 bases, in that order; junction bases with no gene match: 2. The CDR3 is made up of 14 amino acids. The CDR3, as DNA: TGTGCCAGCAGCCTAGCGGGGGGTCCCTACGAGCAGTACTTC. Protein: CASSLAGGPYEQYF.

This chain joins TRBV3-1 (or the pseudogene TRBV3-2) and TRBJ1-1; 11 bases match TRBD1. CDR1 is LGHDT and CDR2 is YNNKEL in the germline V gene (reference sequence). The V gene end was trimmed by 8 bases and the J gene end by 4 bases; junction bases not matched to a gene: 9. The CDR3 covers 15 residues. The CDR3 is CASGQGAIWGTEAFF. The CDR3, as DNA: TGTGCCAGCGGACAGGGGGCGATTTGGGGCACTGAAGCTTTCTTT.

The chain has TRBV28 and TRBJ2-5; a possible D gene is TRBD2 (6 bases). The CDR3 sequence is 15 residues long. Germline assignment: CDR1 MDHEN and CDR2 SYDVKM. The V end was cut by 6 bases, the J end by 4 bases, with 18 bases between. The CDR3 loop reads CASSPLRGAGETQYF. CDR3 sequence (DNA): TGTGCCAGCAGCCCCCTGCGGGGAGCGGGAGAGACCCAGTACTTC.

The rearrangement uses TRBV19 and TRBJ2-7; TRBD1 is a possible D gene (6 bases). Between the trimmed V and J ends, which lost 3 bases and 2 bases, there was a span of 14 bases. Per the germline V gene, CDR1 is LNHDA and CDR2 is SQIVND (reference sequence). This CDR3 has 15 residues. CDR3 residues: CASSMAQGFPYEQYF. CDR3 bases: TGTGCCAGTAGTATGGCACAGGGTTTCCCCTACGAGCAGTACTTC. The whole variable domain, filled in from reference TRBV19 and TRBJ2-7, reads DGGITQSPKYLFRKEGQNVTLSCEQNLNHDAMYWYRQDPGQGLRLIYYSQIVNDFQKGDIAEGYSVSREKKESFPLTVTSAQKNPTAFYLCASSMAQGFPYEQYFGPGTRLTVT.

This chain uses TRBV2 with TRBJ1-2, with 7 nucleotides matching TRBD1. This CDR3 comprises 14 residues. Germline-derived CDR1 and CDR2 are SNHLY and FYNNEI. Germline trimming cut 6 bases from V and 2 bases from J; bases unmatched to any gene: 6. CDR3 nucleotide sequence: TGTGCCAGCAGACGTACAGGGGAGAACTATGGCTACACCTTC. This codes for CASRRTGENYGYTF.

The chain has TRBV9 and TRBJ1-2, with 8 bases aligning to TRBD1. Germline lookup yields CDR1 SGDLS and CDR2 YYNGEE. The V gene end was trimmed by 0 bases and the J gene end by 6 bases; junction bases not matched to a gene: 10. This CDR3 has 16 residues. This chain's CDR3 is CASSVERDRILHGYTF. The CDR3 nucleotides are TGTGCCAGCAGCGTAGAAAGGGACAGGATCCTCCATGGCTACACCTTC.